This T cell receptor beta chain stems from a study of blood T cell repertoires in COVID-19. In the study overall: From the United States, Italy and Spain came samples of acute and convalescent COVID-19. T cells, B-cell-depleted T cells, or PBMCs supplied cDNA or gDNA.

This CDR3 has 14 amino acids. The germline V gene encodes CDR1 MNHEY and CDR2 SVGAGI. With 8 bases clipped from V and 8 bases from J, the junction kept 8 bases outside the gene matches. Source study methods: Amplification from reference gene primers served as the basis for estimated nucleated cell counts. Generated by immunoSEQ multiplex PCR, the TCRdb table keeps only in-frame clones and is missing some. D and trimming were read from the DNA, whereas the V and J calls and clone size are those reported in that table. The sample comprises 400,000 or so clones, around 87% of which are singletons, and about 3% rests with the top ten.

Sequences were obtained from peripheral blood. The sequence was collected from a human donor in a cohort sampled during active COVID-19. The gene calls are TRBV6-5 and TRBJ1-6; 8 bases line up with TRBD1. This CDR3 reads CASVPGQGHSPLHF. The CDR3 DNA is TGTGCCAGCGTCCCAGGACAGGGTCATTCACCCCTCCACTTT.